The next 26 T cell receptor beta chains were all read from a single sample in a study of vaccination effects on CD4 cells after COVID-19. These receptors' targets are unknown. Clones were sequenced by immunoSEQ multiplex PCR, and TCRdb holds only the in-frame ones, with some missing. The sample consists of roughly 27,000 clones, about 69% of them appearing once. Antigen-specific CD4+ T cells were expanded (with viral peptide pools) by the ViraFEST assay ahead of sequencing. When ten to eleven days of culture had elapsed, CD4+ T cells were isolated. Participants completed two doses of the BNT162b2 or mRNA-1273 vaccine. The source material was CD4+ T cells from PBMCs cultured with HCoV-NL63 spike peptides, sampled after COVID-19 vaccination. The source is a human donor who received a COVID-19 vaccine.

CDR3 bases: TGTGCCAGCAGCCAGGGGAGACGCGGCTACGAGCAGTACTTC. Encoded protein: CASSQGRRGYEQYF. The gene calls are TRBV5-4 and TRBJ2-7; a weak D match, TRBD1 (6 bases). Germline CDR1 and CDR2: SGHNT and YYREEE (reference sequence). The CDR3 sequence is 14 residues long. The germline V and J ends were trimmed by 4 bases and 3 bases, with 14 bases remaining between them.

This chain connects TRBV11-3 to TRBJ2-1; D is unresolved. CDR1 is SGHNT and CDR2 is YENEEA in the germline V gene. Trimming removed 1 base at V and 6 bases at J, with 7 bases between. The CDR3 has 13 residues. The CDR3 reads CASSLAEGNEQFF. CDR3 nucleotide sequence: TGTGCCAGCAGCTTAGCAGAAGGCAATGAGCAGTTCTTC.

The chain combines TRBV4-1 with TRBJ1-1; D is unclear. Germline V CDR1 and CDR2: MGHRA, YSYEKL. CDR3 length equals 15 residues. Trimming shortened V by 0 bases and J by 7 bases, and 15 bases separated the two germline ends. CDR3 nucleotides: TGCGCCAGCAGCCAAGATCTAATCGGCAGCCGTGAAGCTTTCTTT. Residues: CASSQDLIGSREAFF.

This clone was seen only a few times. The rearrangement links TRBV27 to TRBJ1-2; D call uncertain. CDR3 length equals 13 residues. The germline CDR1 and CDR2 sequences are MNHEY and SMNVEV (reference sequence). V lost 3 bases, J lost 4 bases, and 9 bases lay in between. The CDR3 is CASSFTVGYGYTF. In nucleotides, the CDR3 is TGTGCCAGCAGTTTCACAGTTGGCTATGGCTACACCTTC.

This clone has only a few counts. The chain employs TRBV5-1 and TRBJ2-1, with 11 nucleotides matching TRBD1. The CDR3 extends over 15 amino acids. Germline V gene lookup returns CDR1 SGHRS and CDR2 YFSETQ. The J segment lost 7 bases and the V segment lost 4 bases, leaving 7 bases of the junction unmatched. This CDR3 reads CASSLTGQGANEQFF. The CDR3 region has the DNA TGCGCCAGCAGCCTGACAGGACAGGGGGCAAATGAGCAGTTCTTC.

This clone was recorded only once. This chain connects TRBV5-1 to TRBJ2-7, with D unclear. CDR3 length equals 13 residues. Trimming left V 0 bases short and J 2 bases short, with 6 bases between. From germline, CDR1 is SGHRS and CDR2 YFSETQ. CDR3 region: CASSLEQAYEQYF. DNA of the CDR3: TGCGCCAGCAGCTTGGAGCAGGCCTACGAGCAGTACTTC.

The V gene is TRBV27, the J gene TRBJ1-2; D gene ambiguous. V was cut by 3 bases and J by 0 bases, with 14 bases left in between. CDR1 MNHEY and CDR2 SMNVEV come from the germline V gene (reference sequence). This CDR3 region has 16 residues. CDR3 nucleotide sequence: TGTGCCAGCAGTTTTCGATCGGCCGGTACTAACTATGGCTACACCTTC. Its protein product is CASSFRSAGTNYGYTF.

This chain links TRBV24-1 with TRBJ2-4; D could derive from TRBD1 or TRBD2 (5 bases each). Germline V gene sequence: CDR1 KGHDR, CDR2 SFDVKD. CDR3 length equals 21 residues. V was cut by 12 bases and J by 0 bases, with 35 bases left in between. The CDR3 loop is CAAFSGTSVESEILAKNIQYF. The CDR3 bases are TGTGCCGCCTTTTCCGGGACGTCCGTGGAGTCCGAGATACTAGCCAAAAACATTCAGTACTTC.

The chain joins TRBV3-1 (or the pseudogene TRBV3-2) to TRBJ2-7; D remains ambiguous. This CDR3 has 11 amino acids. V shed 3 bases and J shed 4 bases, with 4 bases lying between them. Per the germline V gene, CDR1 is LGHDT and CDR2 is YNNKEL (reference sequence). The CDR3 DNA reads TGTGCCAGCAGCCAGGGTTACGAGCAGTACTTC. Translated, it gives CASSQGYEQYF.

The chain is built from TRBV11-2 and TRBJ1-1, with D hard to call. This CDR3 has 13 amino acids. Germline values: CDR1 SGHAT, CDR2 FQNNGV. Trimming pared 5 bases from V and 4 bases from J, leaving 11 bases between. The CDR3 reads CASSQNPGTEAFF. Written as DNA, the CDR3 is TGTGCCAGCAGCCAAAACCCAGGCACTGAAGCTTTCTTT.

The V gene is TRBV10-1, the J gene TRBJ2-2; tentatively, D is TRBD1 (5 bases). The germline CDR1 and CDR2 sequences are WNHNN and SYGVQD (reference sequence). CDR3 length equals 14 residues. V lost 2 bases and J lost 3, with 7 bases in between. Written as DNA, the CDR3 is TGCGCCAGCAGTGAGATGGGGCACACCGGGGAGCTGTTTTTT. Its protein product is CASSEMGHTGELFF.

The chain has TRBV5-5 and TRBJ2-1, with a weak D call TRBD1 (6 bases). Germline lookup yields CDR1 SGHKS and CDR2 YYEKEE (reference sequence). This CDR3 region has 15 residues. The V end was cut by 4 bases, the J end by 4 bases, with 15 bases between. CDR3 DNA sequence: TGTGCCAGCAGCCAACGGACAGACCGATACAATGAGCAGTTCTTC. Translation gives CASSQRTDRYNEQFF.

This chain connects TRBV6-5 to TRBJ1-4, with D perhaps matching TRBD1 (5 bases). CDR3 length: 15 residues. The V end lost 6 bases, the J end lost 0 bases, and 11 bases lay between the germline ends. Germline assignment: CDR1 MNHEY and CDR2 SVGAGI. The CDR3 sequence: CASRDGGTTNEKLFF. In nucleotides, the CDR3 is TGTGCCAGCAGGGATGGGGGAACAACTAATGAAAAACTGTTTTTT.

The CDR3 loop reads CSVGGYYGYTF. The CDR3 bases are TGCAGCGTTGGGGGGTACTATGGCTACACCTTC. The chain has TRBV29-1 and TRBJ1-2; maybe TRBD1 (5 bases). Germline loops: CDR1 SQVTM, CDR2 ANQGSEA. V lost 4 bases and J 3 bases, leaving 6 bases between the germline ends. This CDR3 is built from 11 residues.

This chain links TRBV6-5 with TRBJ1-1, with a possible D match to TRBD1 (5 bases). Trimming left V 4 bases short and J 1 base short, with 16 bases between. CDR1 and CDR2 (germline): MNHEY, SVGAGI. This CDR3 has 16 residues. In DNA, the CDR3 is TGTGCCAGCAGTTGGGGCGGCGGCGTCGAGAACACTGAAGCTTTCTTT. Its protein is CASSWGGGVENTEAFF.

This chain links TRBV6-5 with TRBJ2-5; 8 nucleotides line up with TRBD2. The CDR3 spans 16 residues. Germline CDR1 reads MNHEY; CDR2 reads SVGAGI. V lost 0 bases, J lost 5 bases, and 8 bases stayed unmatched. CDR3 sequence (DNA): TGTGCCAGCAGTTACTCGTGGGCGGGAGGTGGGGAGACCCAGTACTTC. Amino acids: CASSYSWAGGGETQYF.

The rearrangement links TRBV9 to TRBJ1-5; D is ambiguous. Looked up from germline, CDR1 is SGDLS and CDR2 is YYNGEE. The CDR3 runs to 14 residues. The V end lost 2 bases, the J end lost 3 bases, and 9 bases lay between the germline ends. The CDR3 bases are TGTGCCAGCAGCGTCGGGAGCATCAATCAGCCCCAGCATTTT. As protein: CASSVGSINQPQHF. Based on the CDR3 plus reference TRBV9 and TRBJ1-5, the full variable domain is DSGVTQTPKHLITATGQRVTLRCSPRSGDLSVYWYQQSLDQGLQFLIQYYNGEERAKGNILERFSAQQFPDLHSELNLSSLELGDSALYFCASSVGSINQPQHFGDGTRLSIL.

This clone has just one count. The gene calls are TRBV2 and TRBJ2-1; D gene uncertain. The CDR3 length is 15 residues. V was clipped by 7 bases and J by 2 bases, with 15 bases between them. Per the germline V gene, CDR1 is SNHLY and CDR2 is FYNNEI. Here the CDR3 reads CASTRRGTTYNEQFF. For the CDR3, the DNA is TGTGCCAGCACCCGCCGCGGAACTACCTACAATGAGCAGTTCTTC.

The chain uses TRBV5-1 and TRBJ2-7; D is perhaps TRBD1 (6 bases). CDR3 length: 15 residues. The ends were cut back, 3 bases at V and 1 base at J, with 14 bases in the middle. CDR1 is SGHRS and CDR2 is YFSETQ in the germline V gene. In nucleotides, the CDR3 is TGCGCCAGCAGCTCTCGGGTAGGGGGATCCTACGAGCAGTACTTC. Translated, it gives CASSSRVGGSYEQYF.

This chain joins TRBV24-1 and TRBJ1-2, with 7 bases lining up with TRBD1. The CDR3 extends over 14 amino acids. The V segment lost 3 bases and the J segment 2 bases; nucleotides outside the gene matches: 2. The germline gives CDR1 KGHDR, CDR2 SFDVKD. This CDR3 is CATSDQQGNYGYTF. CDR3 nucleotides: TGTGCCACCAGTGATCAACAGGGGAACTATGGCTACACCTTC.

CDR3: CASGDLYGYTF. The CDR3 region has the DNA TGCGCCAGCGGAGATCTTTATGGCTACACCTTC. The gene calls are TRBV10-2 and TRBJ1-2; no firm D call. Germline CDR1 WSHSY, CDR2 SAAADI. The CDR3 spans 11 residues. V shed 8 bases and J shed 5 bases, with 9 bases lying between them.

This chain links TRBV6-5 with TRBJ1-2; D perhaps matches TRBD1 (6 bases). This CDR3 is built from 15 residues. Germline CDR1 and CDR2: MNHEY and SVGAGI. V lost 5 bases, J lost 7 bases, and 20 bases lay in between. The CDR3 nucleotides read TGTGCCAGCAGTACCCAGGGGTTGGGGTTAGGTGGCTACACCTTC. The encoded protein is CASSTQGLGLGGYTF.

The gene calls are TRBV29-1 and TRBJ2-1; no firm D call. The CDR3 runs 11 residues. Trimming took 2 bases from V and 8 from J, leaving 7 bases between them. In germline, CDR1 is SQVTM, CDR2 ANQGSEA. The CDR3 nucleotides read TGCAGCGTTGAACCCCGGGATGAGCAGTTCTTC. Protein product: CSVEPRDEQFF.

This clone was observed once. In DNA form, the CDR3 reads TGCGCCAGCAGCTTGGGACACGGGGTCAAATCACCCCTCCACTTT. Protein product: CASSLGHGVKSPLHF. The rearrangement uses TRBV5-1 and TRBJ1-6; the D is unclear. Germline V lookup: CDR1 SGHRS, CDR2 YFSETQ. This CDR3 has 15 amino acids. Trimming cost V 0 bases and J 10 bases, with 14 bases left between them.

DNA for the CDR3: TGTGCCAGCAAACCAGGGTCGGAGTACAATGAGCAGTTCTTC. This gives the protein CASKPGSEYNEQFF. The chain links TRBV5-8 to TRBJ2-1; TRBD1 might be the D (5 bases). V lost 6 bases and J lost 4, with 14 bases in between. CDR1 and CDR2 from the germline V gene are SGHTS and YDEGEE. The CDR3 contains 14 residues.

The CDR3 DNA reads as TGTGCCAGCTCACGCTACGGACAGGGGGGTACTGAAGCTTTCTTT. This translates into CASSRYGQGGTEAFF. The V and J genes are TRBV18 and TRBJ1-1; 10 bases line up with TRBD1. CDR3 size: 15 residues. Germline loops: CDR1 KGHSH, CDR2 LQKENI. J gave up 5 bases and V 4 bases, and 7 bases lay outside the gene matches.